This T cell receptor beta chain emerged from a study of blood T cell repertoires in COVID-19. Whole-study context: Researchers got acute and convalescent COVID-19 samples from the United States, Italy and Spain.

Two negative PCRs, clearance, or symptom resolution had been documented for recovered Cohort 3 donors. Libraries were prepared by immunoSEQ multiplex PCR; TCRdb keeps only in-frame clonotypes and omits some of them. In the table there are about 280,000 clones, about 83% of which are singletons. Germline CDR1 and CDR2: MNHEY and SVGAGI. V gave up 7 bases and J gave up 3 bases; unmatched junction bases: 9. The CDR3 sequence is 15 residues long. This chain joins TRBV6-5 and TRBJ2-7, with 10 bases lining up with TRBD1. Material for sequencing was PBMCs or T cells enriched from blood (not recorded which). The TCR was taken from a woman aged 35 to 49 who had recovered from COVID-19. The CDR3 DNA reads TGTGCCAGCACCGAGGGACAGGGGTCCAGCTACGAGCAGTACTTC. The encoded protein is CASTEGQGSSYEQYF.